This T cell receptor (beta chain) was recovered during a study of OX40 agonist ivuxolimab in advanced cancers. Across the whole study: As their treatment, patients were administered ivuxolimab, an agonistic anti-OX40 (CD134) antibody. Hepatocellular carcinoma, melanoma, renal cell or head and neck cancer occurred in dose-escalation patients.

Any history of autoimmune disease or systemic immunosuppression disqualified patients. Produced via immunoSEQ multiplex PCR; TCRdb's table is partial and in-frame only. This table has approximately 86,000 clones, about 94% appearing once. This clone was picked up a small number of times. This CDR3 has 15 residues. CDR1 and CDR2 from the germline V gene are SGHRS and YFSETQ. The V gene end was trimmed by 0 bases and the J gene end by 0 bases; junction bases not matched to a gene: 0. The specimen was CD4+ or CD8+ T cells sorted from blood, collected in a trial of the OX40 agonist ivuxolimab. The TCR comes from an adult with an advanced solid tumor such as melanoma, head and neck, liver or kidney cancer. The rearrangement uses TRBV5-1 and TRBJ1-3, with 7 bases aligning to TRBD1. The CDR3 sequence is CASSLAGGSGNTIYF. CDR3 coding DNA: TGCGCCAGCAGCTTGGCAGGGGGCTCTGGAAACACCATATATTTT.